This T cell receptor (beta chain) was documented in a study of blood T cell repertoires in COVID-19. For the study at large: T cells, B-cell-depleted T cells, or PBMCs provided the cDNA or gDNA that served as material.

CDR3 length: 14 residues. V shed 4 bases and J 3 bases; nucleotides not matched to a gene: 2. The V gene's germline CDR1 is MRHNA and CDR2 SNTAGT. As handled by the study authors: Amplification with reference gene primers provided the estimates of nucleated cell counts. Assay: immunoSEQ multiplex PCR; the TCRdb copy retains only in-frame clones and omits some. Clone size and the V and J calls come from that table; the DNA yielded D and trimming. The sample yields 25,000 to 35,000 clones, roughly three quarters seen once. The rearrangement joins TRBV6-4 to TRBJ2-2; TRBD1 aligns across 7 bases. Material: peripheral blood. The receptor was isolated from a woman in her 70s with acute or convalescent COVID-19. The CDR3 nucleotides read TGTGCCAGCAGTGGCACAGGGGACACCGGGGAGCTGTTTTTT. Amino acid sequence: CASSGTGDTGELFF.